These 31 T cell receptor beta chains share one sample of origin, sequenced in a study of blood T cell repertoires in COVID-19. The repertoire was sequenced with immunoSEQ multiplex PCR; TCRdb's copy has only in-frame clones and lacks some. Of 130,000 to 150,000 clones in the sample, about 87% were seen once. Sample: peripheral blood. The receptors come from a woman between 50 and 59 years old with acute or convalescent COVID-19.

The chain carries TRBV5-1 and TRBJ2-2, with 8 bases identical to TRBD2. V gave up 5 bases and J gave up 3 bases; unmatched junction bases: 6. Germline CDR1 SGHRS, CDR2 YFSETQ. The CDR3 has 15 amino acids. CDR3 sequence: CASSKSGSHTGELFF. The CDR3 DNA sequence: TGCGCCAGCAGTAAAAGCGGGAGTCACACCGGGGAGCTGTTTTTT.

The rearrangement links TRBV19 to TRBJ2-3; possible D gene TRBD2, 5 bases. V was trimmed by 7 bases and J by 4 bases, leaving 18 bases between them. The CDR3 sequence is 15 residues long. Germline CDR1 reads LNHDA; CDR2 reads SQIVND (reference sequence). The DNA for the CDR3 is TGTGCCAGTACCCCCATAAGCGAGGGCGCAGATACGCAGTATTTT. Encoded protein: CASTPISEGADTQYF.

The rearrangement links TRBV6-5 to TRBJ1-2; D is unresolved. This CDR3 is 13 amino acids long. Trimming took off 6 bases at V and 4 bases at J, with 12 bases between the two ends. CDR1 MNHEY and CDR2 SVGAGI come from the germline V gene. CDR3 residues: CASSREVPYGYTF. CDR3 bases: TGTGCCAGCAGCCGCGAAGTGCCCTATGGCTACACCTTC.

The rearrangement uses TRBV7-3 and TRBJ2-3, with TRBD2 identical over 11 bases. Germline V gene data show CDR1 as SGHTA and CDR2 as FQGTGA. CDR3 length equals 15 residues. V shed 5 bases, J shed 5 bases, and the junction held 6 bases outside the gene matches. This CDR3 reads CASSLLAGGGDTQYF. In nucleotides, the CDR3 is TGTGCCAGCAGCCTGCTAGCGGGAGGTGGAGATACGCAGTATTTT.

In DNA form, the CDR3 reads TGTGCCAGCAGCAGGGACATCGGTTATCAGCCCCAGCATTTT. This gives the protein CASSRDIGYQPQHF. V gene TRBV11-2 combines with J gene TRBJ1-5; tentative D call: TRBD1 (6 bases). Between the trimmed V and J ends, which lost 5 bases and 5 bases, there was a span of 13 bases. This CDR3 contains 14 residues. Germline CDR1 is SGHAT and CDR2 is FQNNGV.

The CDR3 DNA is TGTGCCAGCAGCGCGAGGAAGAGCGGGAGGGCCGCTAGCACCGGGGAGCTGTTTTTT. Translation gives CASSARKSGRAASTGELFF. The rearrangement joins TRBV9 to TRBJ2-2; TRBD2 matches at 10 bases. V lost 3 bases, J lost 4 bases, and 15 bases stayed unmatched. Germline loops: CDR1 SGDLS, CDR2 YYNGEE. The length of the CDR3 is 19 residues. The complete variable domain, with remaining parts taken from reference TRBV9 and TRBJ2-2, reads DSGVTQTPKHLITATGQRVTLRCSPRSGDLSVYWYQQSLDQGLQFLIQYYNGEERAKGNILERFSAQQFPDLHSELNLSSLELGDSALYFCASSARKSGRAASTGELFFGEGSRLTVL.

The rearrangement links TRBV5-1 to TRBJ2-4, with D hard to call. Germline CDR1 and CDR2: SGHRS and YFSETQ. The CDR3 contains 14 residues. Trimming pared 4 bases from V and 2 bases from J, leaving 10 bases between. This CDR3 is CASSPPVTKNIQYF. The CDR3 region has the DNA TGCGCCAGCAGCCCACCGGTCACCAAAAACATTCAGTACTTC.

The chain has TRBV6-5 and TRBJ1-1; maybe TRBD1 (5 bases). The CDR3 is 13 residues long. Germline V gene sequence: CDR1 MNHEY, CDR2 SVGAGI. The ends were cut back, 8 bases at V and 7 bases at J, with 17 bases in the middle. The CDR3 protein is CASRPPGLDEAFF. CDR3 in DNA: TGTGCCAGCCGTCCACCAGGGCTCGATGAAGCTTTCTTT.

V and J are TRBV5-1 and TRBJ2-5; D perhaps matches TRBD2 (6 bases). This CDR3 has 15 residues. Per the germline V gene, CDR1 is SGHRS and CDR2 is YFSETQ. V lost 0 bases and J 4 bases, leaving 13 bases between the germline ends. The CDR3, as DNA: TGCGCCAGCAGCTTGGCGGCCCTGGGGGGAGAGACCCAGTACTTC. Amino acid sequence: CASSLAALGGETQYF.

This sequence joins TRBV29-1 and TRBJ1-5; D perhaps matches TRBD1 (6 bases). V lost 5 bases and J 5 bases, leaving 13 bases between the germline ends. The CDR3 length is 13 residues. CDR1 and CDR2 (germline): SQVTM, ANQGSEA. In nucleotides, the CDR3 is TGCAGCGTTCAATGGTCAGGGGATCAGCCCCAGCATTTT. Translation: CSVQWSGDQPQHF. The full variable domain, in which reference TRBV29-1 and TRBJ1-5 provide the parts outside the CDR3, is SAVISQKPSRDICQRGTSLTIQCQVDSQVTMMFWYRQQPGQSLTLIATANQGSEATYESGFVIDKFPISRPNLTFSTLTVSNMSPEDSSIYLCSVQWSGDQPQHFGDGTRLSIL.

The CDR3 loop is CASSLVTVPNYGYTF. In DNA, the CDR3 is TGTGCCAGCAGCTTAGTAACAGTCCCTAACTATGGCTACACCTTC. The chain links TRBV7-8 to TRBJ1-2, with D unclear. Trimming took 1 base from V and 0 from J, leaving 9 bases between them. The CDR3 runs to 15 residues. Germline V gene lookup returns CDR1 SGHVS and CDR2 FQNEAQ.

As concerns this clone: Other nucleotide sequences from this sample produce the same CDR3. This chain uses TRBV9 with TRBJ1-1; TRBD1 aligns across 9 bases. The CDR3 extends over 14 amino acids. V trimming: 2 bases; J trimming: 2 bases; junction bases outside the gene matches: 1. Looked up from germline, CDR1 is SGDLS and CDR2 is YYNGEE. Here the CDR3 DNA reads TGTGCCAGCAGCGTGGGACAGGGCAACACTGAAGCTTTCTTT. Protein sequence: CASSVGQGNTEAFF. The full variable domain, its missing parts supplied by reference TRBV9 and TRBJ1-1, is DSGVTQTPKHLITATGQRVTLRCSPRSGDLSVYWYQQSLDQGLQFLIQYYNGEERAKGNILERFSAQQFPDLHSELNLSSLELGDSALYFCASSVGQGNTEAFFGQGTRLTVV.

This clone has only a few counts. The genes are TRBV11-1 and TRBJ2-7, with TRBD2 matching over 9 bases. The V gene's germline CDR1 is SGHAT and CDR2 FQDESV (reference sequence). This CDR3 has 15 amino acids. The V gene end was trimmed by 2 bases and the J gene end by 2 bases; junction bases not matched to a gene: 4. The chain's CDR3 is CASSLTASGTYEQYF. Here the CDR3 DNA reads TGTGCCAGCAGCTTAACTGCTAGCGGGACCTACGAGCAGTACTTC.

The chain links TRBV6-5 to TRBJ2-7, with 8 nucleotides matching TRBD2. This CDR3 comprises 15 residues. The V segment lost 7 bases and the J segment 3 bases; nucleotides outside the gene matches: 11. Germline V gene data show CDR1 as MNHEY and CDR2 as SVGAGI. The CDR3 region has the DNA TGTGCCAGCACCCCCTCGGGAGGGTCCCGCTACGAGCAGTACTTC. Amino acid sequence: CASTPSGGSRYEQYF.

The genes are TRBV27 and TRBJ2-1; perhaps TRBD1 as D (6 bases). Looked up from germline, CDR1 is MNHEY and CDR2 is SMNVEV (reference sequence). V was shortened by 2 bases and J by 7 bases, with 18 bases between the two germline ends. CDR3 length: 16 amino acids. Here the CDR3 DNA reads TGTGCCAGCAGTTTACCTGGGGGCGGCCGGGCGAATGAGCAGTTCTTC. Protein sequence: CASSLPGGGRANEQFF.

The CDR3 DNA follows: TGTGCCAGCAGCAAAGAGGACTTTTCCTACAATGAGCAGTTCTTC. It yields the protein CASSKEDFSYNEQFF. The V and J genes are TRBV11-2 and TRBJ2-1, with D maybe TRBD2 (5 bases). The CDR3 extends over 15 amino acids. Germline V gene lookup returns CDR1 SGHAT and CDR2 FQNNGV. V gave up 5 bases and J gave up 1 base, with 12 bases separating them.

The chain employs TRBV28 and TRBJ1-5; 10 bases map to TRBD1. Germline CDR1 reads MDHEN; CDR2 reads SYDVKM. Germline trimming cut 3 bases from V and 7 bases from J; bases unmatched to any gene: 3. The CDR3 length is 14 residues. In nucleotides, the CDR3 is TGTGCCAGCAGTTTTCGGACAGGGGGGCAGCCCCAGCATTTT. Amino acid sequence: CASSFRTGGQPQHF.

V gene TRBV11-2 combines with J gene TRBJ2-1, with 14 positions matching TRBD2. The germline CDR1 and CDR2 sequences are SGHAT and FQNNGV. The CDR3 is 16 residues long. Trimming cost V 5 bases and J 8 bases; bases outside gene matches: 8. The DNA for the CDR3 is TGTGCCAGCAGCCTTCGACTAGCGGGGGGGTACGATGAGCAGTTCTTC. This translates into CASSLRLAGGYDEQFF.

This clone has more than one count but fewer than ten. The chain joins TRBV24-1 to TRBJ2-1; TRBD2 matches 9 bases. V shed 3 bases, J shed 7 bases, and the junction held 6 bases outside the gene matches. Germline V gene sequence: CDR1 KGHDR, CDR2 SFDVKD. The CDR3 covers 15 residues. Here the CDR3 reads CATSDVAGVRNEQFF. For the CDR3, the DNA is TGTGCCACCAGTGATGTAGCGGGGGTGAGGAATGAGCAGTTCTTC.

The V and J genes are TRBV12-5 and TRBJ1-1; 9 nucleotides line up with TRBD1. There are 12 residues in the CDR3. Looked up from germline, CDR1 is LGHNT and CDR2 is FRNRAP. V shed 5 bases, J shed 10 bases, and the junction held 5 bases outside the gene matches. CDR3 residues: CASGNRGLGAFF. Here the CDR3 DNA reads TGTGCTAGTGGTAACAGGGGGCTAGGAGCTTTCTTT.

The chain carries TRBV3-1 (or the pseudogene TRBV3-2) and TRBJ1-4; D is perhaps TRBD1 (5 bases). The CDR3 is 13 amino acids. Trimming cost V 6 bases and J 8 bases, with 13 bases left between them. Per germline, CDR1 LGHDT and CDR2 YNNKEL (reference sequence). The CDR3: CASRFQGLEKLFF. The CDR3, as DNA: TGTGCCAGCAGATTCCAGGGCTTAGAAAAACTGTTTTTT.

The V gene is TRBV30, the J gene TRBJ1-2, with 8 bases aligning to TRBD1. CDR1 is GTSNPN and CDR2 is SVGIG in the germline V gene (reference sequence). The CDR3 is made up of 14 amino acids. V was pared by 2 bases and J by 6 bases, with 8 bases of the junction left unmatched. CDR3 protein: CAWSYPPGGNGYTF. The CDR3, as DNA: TGTGCCTGGAGTTACCCGCCAGGGGGCAATGGCTACACCTTC.

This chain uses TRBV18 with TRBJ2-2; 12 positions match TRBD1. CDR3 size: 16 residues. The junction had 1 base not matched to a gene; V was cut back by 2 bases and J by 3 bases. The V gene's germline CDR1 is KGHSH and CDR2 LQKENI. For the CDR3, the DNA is TGTGCCAGCTCACCAGGGACAGGGGGCGACACCGGGGAGCTGTTTTTT. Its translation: CASSPGTGGDTGELFF. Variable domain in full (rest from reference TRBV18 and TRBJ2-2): NAGVMQNPRHLVRRRGQEARLRCSPMKGHSHVYWYRQLPEEGLKFMVYLQKENIIDESGMPKERFSAEFPKEGPSILRIQQVVRGDSAAYFCASSPGTGGDTGELFFGEGSRLTVL.

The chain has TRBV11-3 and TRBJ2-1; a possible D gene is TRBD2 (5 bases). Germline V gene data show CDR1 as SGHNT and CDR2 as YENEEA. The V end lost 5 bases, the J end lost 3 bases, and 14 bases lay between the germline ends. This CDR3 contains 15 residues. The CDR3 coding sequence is TGTGCCAGCAGCCCCCGGAGAGGGATCTACAATGAGCAGTTCTTC. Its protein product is CASSPRRGIYNEQFF.

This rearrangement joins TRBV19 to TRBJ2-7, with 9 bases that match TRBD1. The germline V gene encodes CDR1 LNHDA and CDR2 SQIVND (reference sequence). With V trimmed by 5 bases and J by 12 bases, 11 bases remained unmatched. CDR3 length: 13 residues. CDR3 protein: CASSAASRDRAYF. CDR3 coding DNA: TGTGCCAGTAGTGCAGCGTCCCGGGACAGGGCGTACTTC.

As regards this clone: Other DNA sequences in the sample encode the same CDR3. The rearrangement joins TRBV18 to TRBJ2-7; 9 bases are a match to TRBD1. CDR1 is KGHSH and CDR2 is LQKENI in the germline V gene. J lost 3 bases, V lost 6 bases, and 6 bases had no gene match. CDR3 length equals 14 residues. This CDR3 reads CASSPGTGSYEQYF. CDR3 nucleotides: TGTGCCAGCTCTCCCGGGACAGGGAGCTACGAGCAGTACTTC.

The CDR3 region has the DNA TGTGCCAGCAGTCCGGGACAGGGGGGACCACCCCTCCACTTT. Its protein product is CASSPGQGGPPLHF. The chain has TRBV28 and TRBJ1-6; 11 bases align to TRBD1. Germline CDR1 is MDHEN and CDR2 is SYDVKM. The V segment lost 5 bases and the J segment 11 bases; nucleotides outside the gene matches: 5. There are 14 residues in the CDR3.

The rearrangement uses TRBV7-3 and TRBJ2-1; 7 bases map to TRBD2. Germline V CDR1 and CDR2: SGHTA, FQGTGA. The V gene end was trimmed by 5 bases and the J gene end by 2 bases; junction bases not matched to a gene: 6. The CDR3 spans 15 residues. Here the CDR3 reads CASSRAGPAYNEQFF. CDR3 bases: TGTGCCAGCAGCCGAGCGGGGCCCGCCTACAATGAGCAGTTCTTC.

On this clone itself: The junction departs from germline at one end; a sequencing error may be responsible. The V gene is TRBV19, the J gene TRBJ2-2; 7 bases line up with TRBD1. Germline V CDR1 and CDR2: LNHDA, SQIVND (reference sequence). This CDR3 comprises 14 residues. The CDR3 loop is CASSTQGNAGELFF. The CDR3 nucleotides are TGTGCCAGTAGTACACAGGGGAACGCCGGGGAGCTGTTTTTT.

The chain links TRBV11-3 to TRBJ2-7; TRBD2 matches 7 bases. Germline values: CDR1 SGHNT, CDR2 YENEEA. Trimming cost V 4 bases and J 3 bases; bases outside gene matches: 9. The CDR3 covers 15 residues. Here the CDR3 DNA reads TGTGCCAGCAGCTCCCCTCGGGGGGAGGGCTACGAGCAGTACTTC. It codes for CASSSPRGEGYEQYF.

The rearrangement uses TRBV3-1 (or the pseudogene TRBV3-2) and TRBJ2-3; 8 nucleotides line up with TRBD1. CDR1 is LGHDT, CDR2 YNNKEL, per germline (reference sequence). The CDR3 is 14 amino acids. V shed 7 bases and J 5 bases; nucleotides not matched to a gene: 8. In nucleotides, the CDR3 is TGTGCCAGCAAGCAGGGGGCCGGGGTAGATACGCAGTATTTT. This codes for CASKQGAGVDTQYF.